The source of this T cell receptor (beta chain) is a study of cytomegalovirus exposure and HLA in healthy donors (dated by TCRdb to between 2016 and 2019). For the wider study: In an earlier analysis of approximately 500 of the donors, 276 Gb of sequence data and about 110 million unique TCR beta sequences from 180 million or so T cells were reported. Roughly 300 gigabases of sequencing data and 70 million to 85 million unique TCR sequences were included in an early release covering around 650 HLA-typed donors. The genetic ancestry cluster associated with self-reported Caucasian donors included 65% to 90% of the 398 genotyped donors. The study aimed to test whether signatures of past pathogen exposure could be identified by cataloging public T cell receptors. The T cell repertoires of 670 or so subjects were profiled by immunosequencing and related to cytomegalovirus serostatus. Besides the first cohort of 500 to 700 subjects, a separate validation cohort made up of about 120 different subjects was used. To predict cytomegalovirus infection status, the study brought together high-throughput TCR immunosequencing, statistical association of individual TCRs with disease status, and machine learning. In a later analysis, previously published TCR beta repertoires from 550 to 750 donors were re-analyzed and high-resolution HLA genotyping was added so that TCR occurrence patterns could be studied. Rather than using new phenotypic data, the later analysis identified candidate immune exposures from TCR beta sequences and from how often those sequences occurred across donors. To decide whether each TCR beta V gene segment behaved as functional or pseudogenic, an earlier analysis of some 570 of the donors relied on high-throughput TCR beta sequencing. Donor age, sex, ethnicity and CMV serostatus were compiled together with the repertoire data. A later genetic analysis took genome-wide SNP genotypes for about 65% of the 666 donors and used that subset as a discovery cohort. All discovery cohort repertoires had been generated on a single sequencing platform. Class I and class II HLA loci were covered by the typing at four-digit resolution. Typing coverage varied by locus: roughly 629-630 donors for A, B, C, DRB1 and DQB1; approximately 500 for DQA1; nearly 610 for DPA1; around 490 for DPB1. Roughly five DR-DQ haplotypes were treated as single units for association and clustering because of strong linkage in the cohort. Across 300 to 500 genotyped donors of the cohort, an average of roughly 250,000 unique TCR beta nucleotide sequences per donor were sequenced, and around 20% of those sequences were non-productive.

Worth noting for this clone: The clone's antigen remains unknown. Base qualities are missing; no much larger clone stands one base away.

Libraries were made using the immunoSEQ multiplex PCR assay. The multiplex PCR relied on a mix of 60 forward primers for TCR Vbeta segments and 13 reverse primers for TCR Jbeta segments. A multiplex PCR assay on genomic DNA amplified the CDR3 region of rearranged TCR beta genes. The amplified TCR beta libraries were sequenced on the Illumina HiSeq System as 87-base-pair reads. Per the source publication's procedure: Across the 600 to 700 repertoires, a later analysis counted roughly 84 million unique TCR beta chains, approximately 12 million of which were shared by at least two donors. To remove PCR and sequencing errors, raw reads were error-corrected and collapsed into unique sequences using a nearest-neighbor algorithm that merged closely related sequences. To assign V, D and J gene segments, CDR3 sequences were aligned to IMGT reference sequences. For a sequence to be retained, a match of at least six nucleotides to both a V gene segment and a J gene segment was required. Rearrangements were called productive when the CDR3 lacked stop codons and stayed in frame with V and J; all others were non-productive. Following IMGT convention, CDR3 was defined as the stretch from the second conserved V-encoded cysteine to the conserved J-encoded phenylalanine. The earlier analysis of about 620 of the donors excluded sequences that lacked an unambiguous match to a single V gene segment. An earlier analysis of a few hundred of the donors classified V segments as functional when productive rearrangements were above 56.7% and as segregating when the standard deviation between donors was above 5%. A statistical classification framework was built to diagnose cytomegalovirus status from the catalog of TCR beta chain sequences. In a later analysis, V and J genes were assigned by comparing TCR nucleotide sequences against IMGT/GENE-DB human TR gene sequences. The TCRdist pipeline was used in a later analysis to assign CDR3 sequences and most-parsimonious VDJ recombination scenarios. In a later analysis, each TCR beta chain was defined by its CDR3 amino acid sequence together with its V-gene family, and reads without a unique V-gene family were excluded. To address suspected cross-contamination and a sequencing artifact, a later analysis removed roughly 640 highly shared, low-generation-probability nucleotide sequences. For each public chain, a later analysis derived a clonal expansion index from normalized ranks of inferred template counts within each repertoire. In a later analysis, generation probabilities were computed using a VDJ recombination model fitted to out-of-frame rearrangements, and the results were checked against IGoR. In a later analysis, hypergeometric tests were used to score TCR-TCR, TCR-HLA and TCR-CMV co-occurrence, with a repertoire-size bias correction applied to TCR pairs. To estimate false discovery rates, a later analysis permuted the HLA or CMV assignments 20 times. In a later analysis, co-occurring TCRs were grouped using DBSCAN, with TCRdist sequence similarity added in when clustering inside HLA-allele-positive subsets. Repertoires with fewer than 30,000 or more than 120,000 public chains, plus five repertoires with anomalous nucleotide sharing, were excluded from co-occurrence clustering. Imported from immuneACCESS, the table was reduced by TCRdb to in-frame sequences with V and J called. These copies leave out some clones; in studies compared against another copy, an unresolved V gene accounts for under half, and the cause of the remainder is not known. That table supplies the V and J calls and clone size; D and trimming were determined from the DNA. This sample lists some 85,000 clones; roughly 76% were detected once. The ten biggest clones cover around 1.5% of the sample.

V is reduced by 1 base and J by 2 bases, leaving a spacing of 14 bases between them. CDR1 and CDR2, per the germline V gene, are SGHVS and FQNEAQ. Including cysteine and phenylalanine, the CDR3 has 17 amino acids. The entry retains the CDR3 DNA only, 51 bases that are in frame from base 1. The cohort was made up of hundreds of healthy bone marrow donors. At the time of sampling, every cohort member was nominally healthy, though immune exposures that went unrecorded were likely present. The donor tested CMV seronegative and was one of the 352 seronegative cohort members. A peripheral blood sample was provided by each donor, and peripheral blood mononuclear cells were used for TCR beta sequencing. The Qiagen DNeasy Blood Extraction Kit was used to extract genomic DNA from the blood cell samples. Summary of the overall study and its limitations: In a later analysis, TCR association rates were found to vary across HLA loci, with the most associated TCRs seen for DRB1 alleles and the fewest for HLA-C alleles. Compared with the roughly 700-donor mean, donors in an Asian-associated ancestry cluster had fewer N-insertions in productive TCRs, according to a later genetic analysis. According to a later analysis, parvovirus B19, influenza, CMV and Epstein-Barr virus appeared linked to several top co-occurrence clusters. Because the 87-base-pair reads could not distinguish some IMGT-functional V segments, including TRBV6-2 and TRBV6-3, those segments were excluded. For the cohort, immune exposure information was limited to CMV serostatus. The presence/absence analyses assumed that sequencing depth was roughly uniform across donors, and that assumption may not be true. A later analysis associated about 18,000 TCR beta sequences with specific HLA alleles at a false discovery rate of 0.05. A cluster of highly shared sequence variants was judged likely to represent a technical artifact of the sequencing pipeline. It was suggested by the authors that the approach could potentially be generalized to other disease states and immunological phenotypes. In this cohort, only TCR beta chains were sequenced, and detectable features were limited by the absence of alpha or paired-chain data. The earlier analysis of approximately 590 of the donors excluded seventeen rarely observed V segments, including chromosome 9 orphons, because counts were too low. A further reported finding was that TCR beta sequences accurately predicted the HLA-A and HLA-B alleles for most subjects in the first cohort. A later analysis found that HLA-associated TCR beta chains were more clonally expanded and had lower generation probabilities than equally common non-associated chains. A few of the identified cytomegalovirus-associated TCR beta chains were confirmed in vitro to be specific for cytomegalovirus antigens. Across donors, most TCR sequences were observed very rarely, whereas some public TCRs were present in many individuals. When HLA alleles, especially DR and DQ, strongly co-occurred, TCR associations were difficult to assign to individual alleles. A total of fewer than 200 TCR beta chains were listed by the study as associated with cytomegalovirus. V-gene and J-gene trimming of TCR beta chains was associated with a missense DCLRE1C variant in a later genetic analysis, and the association was replicated in an independent cohort. In an earlier analysis of a few hundred of the donors, most TCR beta V segments were observed in productive rearrangements about 87% or about 30% of the time, broadly matching IMGT annotations. Cytomegalovirus status was reported to be diagnosed by the classifier with high specificity and sensitivity in both the original and validation cohorts. HLA typing was unavailable for some donors at each locus, so association tests used only the typed subset. In a later analysis, most CMV-associated TCR beta chains were found to appear HLA-restricted, with HLA associations seemingly driven largely by CMV exposure. Linkage disequilibrium might explain the correlated functional status among segregating V segments, but an unknown experimental factor could not be excluded.

Recombination joined TRBV7-8 with TRBJ2-2; TRBD1 is a weak D gene call, 6 bases matching. The sequencing input was PBMCs. The clonotype was recovered from a male donor in good health and CMV-seronegative. CDR3 protein: CASSLVERTENTGELFF. The DNA sequence is as follows: TGTGCCAGCAGCTTAGTAGAAAGGACAGAAAACACCGGGGAGCTGTTTTTT.